Sequencing of this T cell receptor beta chain was carried out in a study of blood T cell repertoires in COVID-19. Study information: The samples span acute and convalescent COVID-19 from the United States, Italy and Spain. From T cells, B-cell-depleted T cells, or PBMCs came the material, which was cDNA or gDNA.

Germline V gives CDR1 LNHDA, CDR2 SQIVND (reference sequence). There are 15 residues in the CDR3. V was cut by 3 bases and J by 4 bases, with 15 bases left in between. Methods used by the authors: Amplification of reference gene primers was used by the study to estimate nucleated cell counts. Produced via immunoSEQ multiplex PCR; TCRdb's table is partial and in-frame only. V and J calls and clone size are copied from that table; D and trimming were computed from the DNA. The data hold some 150,000 clones, with roughly 80% observed a single time. This sequence was found in a human donor in a cohort sampled during active COVID-19. This sequence joins TRBV19 and TRBJ1-2; D is ambiguous. Sequencing input: peripheral blood. The CDR3 loop is CASSIRATRSYGYTF. CDR3 coding DNA: TGTGCCAGTAGTATTAGGGCCACTAGGAGCTATGGCTACACCTTC.